The TCR beta chain under discussion was sequenced for a study of monozygotic twins with inflammatory bowel disease. Study observations and caveats: Healthy co-twins showed greater TCRbeta diversity (inverse Simpson) than IBD patients.

This CDR3 is 15 amino acids long. Germline V gene data show CDR1 as SGHAT and CDR2 as FQNNGV. The team made cDNA by running eight separate reactions for each sample. TCRdb reprocessed the 5' RACE reads, keeping one entry per CDR3 protein, no DNA. The table lists a few hundred thousand distinct CDR3 sequences. Details on this clonotype: Antigen unknown.

It was from whole blood, with no T cell sorting, that total RNA was isolated. Input material: blood. The rearrangement joins TRBV11-2 to TRBJ1-6; TCRdb designates TRBD1, a call that cannot be tested without DNA. The TCR comes from a human donor with ulcerative colitis or Crohn's disease, or a healthy co-twin of an affected twin (not recorded which). The CDR3 is CASSLDGGHNSPLHF.